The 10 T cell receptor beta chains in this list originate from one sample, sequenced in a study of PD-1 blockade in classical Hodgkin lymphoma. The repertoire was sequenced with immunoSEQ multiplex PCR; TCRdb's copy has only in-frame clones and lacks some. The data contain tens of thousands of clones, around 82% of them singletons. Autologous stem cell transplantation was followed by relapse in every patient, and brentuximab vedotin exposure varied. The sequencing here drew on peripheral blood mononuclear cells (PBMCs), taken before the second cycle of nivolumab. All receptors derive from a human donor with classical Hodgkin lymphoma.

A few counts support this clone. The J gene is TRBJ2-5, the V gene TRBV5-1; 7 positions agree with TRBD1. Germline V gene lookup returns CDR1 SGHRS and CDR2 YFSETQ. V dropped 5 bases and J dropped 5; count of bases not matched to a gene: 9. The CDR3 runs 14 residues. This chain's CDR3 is CASRPRDRAETQYF. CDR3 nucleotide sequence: TGCGCCAGCAGGCCAAGAGACAGGGCGGAGACCCAGTACTTC.

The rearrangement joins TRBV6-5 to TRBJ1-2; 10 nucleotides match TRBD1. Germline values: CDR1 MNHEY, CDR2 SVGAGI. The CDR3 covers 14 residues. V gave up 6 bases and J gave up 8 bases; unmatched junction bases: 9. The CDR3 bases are TGTGCCAGCAGCGTTACCGGGACAGGGGAGGGCTACACCTTC. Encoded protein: CASSVTGTGEGYTF.

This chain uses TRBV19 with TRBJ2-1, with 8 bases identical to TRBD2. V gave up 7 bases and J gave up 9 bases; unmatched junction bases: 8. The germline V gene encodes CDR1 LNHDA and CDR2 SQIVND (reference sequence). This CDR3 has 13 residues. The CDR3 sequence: CASTPGGPGEQFF. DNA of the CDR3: TGTGCCAGTACCCCGGGAGGGCCGGGTGAGCAGTTCTTC. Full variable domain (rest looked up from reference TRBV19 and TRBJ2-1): DGGITQSPKYLFRKEGQNVTLSCEQNLNHDAMYWYRQDPGQGLRLIYYSQIVNDFQKGDIAEGYSVSREKKESFPLTVTSAQKNPTAFYLCASTPGGPGEQFFGPGTRLTVL.

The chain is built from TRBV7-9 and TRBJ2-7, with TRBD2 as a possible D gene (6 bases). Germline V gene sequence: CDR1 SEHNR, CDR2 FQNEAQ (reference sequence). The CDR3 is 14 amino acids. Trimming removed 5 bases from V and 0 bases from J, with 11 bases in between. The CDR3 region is CASSGTQSSYEQYF. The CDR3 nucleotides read TGTGCCAGCAGCGGGACTCAGAGCTCCTACGAGCAGTACTTC.

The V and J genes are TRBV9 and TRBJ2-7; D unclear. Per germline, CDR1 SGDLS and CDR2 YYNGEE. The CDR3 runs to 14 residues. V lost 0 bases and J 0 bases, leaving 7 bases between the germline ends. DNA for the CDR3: TGTGCCAGCAGCGTAGGACGGGCCTCCTACGAGCAGTACTTC. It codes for CASSVGRASYEQYF.

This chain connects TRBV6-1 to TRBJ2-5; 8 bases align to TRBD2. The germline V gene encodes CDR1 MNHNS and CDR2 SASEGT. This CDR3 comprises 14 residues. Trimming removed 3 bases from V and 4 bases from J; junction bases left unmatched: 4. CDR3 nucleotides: TGTGCCAGCAGTGACGGGGGGGCCGGAGAGACCCAGTACTTC. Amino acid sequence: CASSDGGAGETQYF.

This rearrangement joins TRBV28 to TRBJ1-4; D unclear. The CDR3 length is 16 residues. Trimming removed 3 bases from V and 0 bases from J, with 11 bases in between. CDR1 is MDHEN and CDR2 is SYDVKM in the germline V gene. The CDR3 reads CASSFGHEATNEKLFF. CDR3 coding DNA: TGTGCCAGCAGTTTTGGGCACGAGGCAACTAATGAAAAACTGTTTTTT.

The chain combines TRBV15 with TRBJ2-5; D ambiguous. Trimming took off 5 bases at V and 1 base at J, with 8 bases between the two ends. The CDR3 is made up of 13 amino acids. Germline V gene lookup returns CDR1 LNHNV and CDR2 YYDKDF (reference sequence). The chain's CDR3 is CATSPNPQETQYF. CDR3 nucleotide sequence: TGTGCCACCAGCCCGAACCCCCAAGAGACCCAGTACTTC.

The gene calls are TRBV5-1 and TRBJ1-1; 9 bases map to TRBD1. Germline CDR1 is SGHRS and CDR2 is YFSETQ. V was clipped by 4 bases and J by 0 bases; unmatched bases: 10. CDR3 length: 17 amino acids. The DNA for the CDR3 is TGCGCCAGCAGCCTATGGACAGGGGCGAACATGAACACTGAAGCTTTCTTT. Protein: CASSLWTGANMNTEAFF.

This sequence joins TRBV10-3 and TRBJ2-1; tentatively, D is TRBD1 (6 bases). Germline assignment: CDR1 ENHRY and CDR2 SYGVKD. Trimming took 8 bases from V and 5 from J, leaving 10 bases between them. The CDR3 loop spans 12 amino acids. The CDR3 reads CAIAGQHNEQFF. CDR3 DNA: TGTGCCATCGCAGGACAGCACAATGAGCAGTTCTTC.